These 8 T cell receptor beta chains share one sample of origin, sequenced in a study of CD8 T cells in cerebrospinal fluid in Alzheimer's disease. Following a re-call of the 10x single-cell sequencing reads, TCRdb has one entry per CDR3 protein and lacks DNA. The listing contains 1,700 or so distinct CDR3 sequences. The sample taken for sequencing was cerebrospinal fluid. The receptors shown here come from a human donor with mild cognitive impairment.

This clonotype shows up as medium-sized by frequency. The chain uses TRBV5-4 and TRBJ2-5; TCRdb's D call of TRBD2 is untestable without DNA. Germline CDR1 is SGHNT and CDR2 is YYREEE (reference sequence). The CDR3 covers 15 residues. CDR3 loop: CASRRGLARQETQYF. Variable domain in full (rest from reference TRBV5-4 and TRBJ2-5): ETGVTQSPTHLIKTRGQQVTLRCSSQSGHNTVSWYQQALGQGPQFIFQYYREEENGRGNFPPRFSGLQFPNYSSELNVNALELDDSALYLCASRRGLARQETQYFGPGTRLLVL.

This clonotype counts as large by frequency. The rearrangement links TRBV20-1 to TRBJ1-1; the D gene TCRdb calls, TRBD1, cannot be checked with no DNA. Looked up from germline, CDR1 is DFQATT and CDR2 is SNEGSKA (reference sequence). The CDR3 runs 14 residues. This CDR3 is CSAPIQGWNTEAFF.

V usage is TRBV20-1 and J usage is TRBJ2-3; the TRBD2 assignment by TCRdb is unverifiable without DNA. The CDR3 length is 15 residues. The germline gives CDR1 DFQATT, CDR2 SNEGSKA (reference sequence). CDR3: CSATLDGGATDTQYF.

This clonotype ranks as medium-sized (0.01 to 0.1%) in terms of frequency. The CDR3 here is CSALGGPMNTEAFF. The chain employs TRBV20-1 and TRBJ1-1. Germline V gives CDR1 DFQATT, CDR2 SNEGSKA (reference sequence). The CDR3 spans 14 residues.

This chain's CDR3 is CASSVVANSPLHF. V and J are TRBV9 and TRBJ1-6. The CDR3 consists of 13 residues. The V gene's germline CDR1 is SGDLS and CDR2 YYNGEE.

This clonotype is large by frequency. The chain joins TRBV4-1 to TRBJ2-2; lacking DNA, the TRBD2 call made by TCRdb goes unchecked. The CDR3 is made up of 18 amino acids. Germline-derived CDR1 and CDR2 are MGHRA and YSYEKL. CDR3 loop: CASSQDLGLAGVSGELFF.

Measured by frequency, this clonotype is large. The rearrangement uses TRBV7-2 and TRBJ2-5; TCRdb names TRBD2, which stays unverified in the absence of DNA. CDR1 is SGHTA and CDR2 is FQGNSA in the germline V gene. This CDR3 comprises 14 residues. CDR3 region: CASSLGGPQETQYF.

By frequency, this clonotype registers medium-sized (0.01 to 0.1%). CDR3 protein: CASSSGTSGSEQYF. This chain joins TRBV5-1 and TRBJ2-7; no DNA is available, so the TRBD2 call from TCRdb remains unchecked. Germline CDR1 SGHRS, CDR2 YFSETQ. The CDR3 is made up of 14 amino acids.